Listed here are 8 T cell receptor beta chains from one sample, sequenced in a study of blood T cell repertoires in COVID-19 (dated by TCRdb to the early 2020s). The library came from the immunoSEQ multiplex PCR assay. TCRdb retrieved this table from immuneACCESS and kept in-frame rearrangements only. Not all clones are present; in checked studies, unresolved V genes account for under half, and no reason is known for the remainder. The sample profile shows some 320,000 clones; about 90% of them were found once. The top ten clonotypes cover around 8% of the sample. Sequenced: peripheral blood. These receptors all come from a woman aged 45-60 years who had recovered from COVID-19.

This clone came up a few times. The V and J genes are TRBV10-3 and TRBJ2-1, with TRBD2 identical over 8 bases. CDR1 and CDR2 from the germline V gene are ENHRY and SYGVKD. The CDR3 sequence is 17 residues long. V gave up 4 bases and J gave up 8 bases; unmatched junction bases: 16. The CDR3 DNA reads as TGTGCCATCAGTGGATTCGGGCCTGGCGGGGGGCTCGATGAGCAGTTCTTC. Translating gives CAISGFGPGGGLDEQFF.

This chain links TRBV30 with TRBJ1-1; maybe TRBD1 (6 bases). Germline values: CDR1 GTSNPN, CDR2 SVGIG (reference sequence). The CDR3 extends over 15 amino acids. V was cut by 2 bases and J by 1 base, with 14 bases left in between. The DNA for the CDR3 is TGTGCCTGGAGTCCCAAAAGGGGGAAGAACACTGAAGCTTTCTTT. Residues: CAWSPKRGKNTEAFF.

The chain combines TRBV5-5 with TRBJ2-5, with a possible D match to TRBD2 (5 bases). The CDR3 runs 16 residues. Per germline, CDR1 SGHKS and CDR2 YYEKEE (reference sequence). Trimming left V 4 bases short and J 1 base short, with 17 bases between. The CDR3 region has the DNA TGTGCCAGCAGCAGAGGGCTCTTTCGGGGCCAAGAGACCCAGTACTTC. This encodes CASSRGLFRGQETQYF.

This chain joins TRBV3-1 (or the pseudogene TRBV3-2) and TRBJ1-1; D unclear. Trimming cost V 0 bases and J 1 base, with 12 bases left between them. The CDR3 is 16 amino acids. The germline V gene has CDR1 LGHDT and CDR2 YNNKEL (reference sequence). The CDR3 DNA reads as TGTGCCAGCAGCCAAGAGTTGGGCACCAGGAACACTGAAGCTTTCTTT. Translated, it gives CASSQELGTRNTEAFF.

The CDR3 loop is CASSAKPAGYGYTF. In nucleotides, the CDR3 is TGTGCCAGCAGCGCCAAACCTGCGGGCTATGGCTACACCTTC. The J gene is TRBJ1-2, the V gene TRBV3-1 (or the pseudogene TRBV3-2), with D unclear. The germline CDR1 and CDR2 sequences are LGHDT and YNNKEL (reference sequence). The CDR3 loop spans 14 amino acids. V was pared by 5 bases and J by 4 bases, with 14 bases between.

The chain combines TRBV5-4 with TRBJ1-2; a weak D match, TRBD1 (6 bases). Germline V gives CDR1 SGHNT, CDR2 YYREEE (reference sequence). Trimming took 3 bases from V and 4 from J, leaving 16 bases between them. The CDR3 has 15 amino acids. CDR3 protein: CASSSKEQGFYGYTF. CDR3 DNA sequence: TGTGCCAGCAGCTCCAAGGAACAGGGATTCTATGGCTACACCTTC.

The rearrangement joins TRBV19 to TRBJ2-2, with a tentative D call TRBD1 (5 bases). In germline, CDR1 is LNHDA, CDR2 SQIVND (reference sequence). Between the trimmed V and J ends, which lost 6 bases and 8 bases, there was a span of 19 bases. The CDR3 is 15 residues long. CDR3 sequence (DNA): TGTGCCAGTAGCCCCCGCCGGACATATCCGGGGGAGCTGTTTTTT. This translates into CASSPRRTYPGELFF.

The rearrangement uses TRBV30 and TRBJ1-1; no reliable D call. The CDR3 runs 12 residues. V gave up 4 bases and J gave up 11 bases, with 17 bases separating them. Germline-derived CDR1 and CDR2 are GTSNPN and SVGIG (reference sequence). The chain's CDR3 is CAWTGGYHGAFF. CDR3 nucleotides: TGTGCCTGGACTGGAGGTTACCACGGGGCTTTCTTT.